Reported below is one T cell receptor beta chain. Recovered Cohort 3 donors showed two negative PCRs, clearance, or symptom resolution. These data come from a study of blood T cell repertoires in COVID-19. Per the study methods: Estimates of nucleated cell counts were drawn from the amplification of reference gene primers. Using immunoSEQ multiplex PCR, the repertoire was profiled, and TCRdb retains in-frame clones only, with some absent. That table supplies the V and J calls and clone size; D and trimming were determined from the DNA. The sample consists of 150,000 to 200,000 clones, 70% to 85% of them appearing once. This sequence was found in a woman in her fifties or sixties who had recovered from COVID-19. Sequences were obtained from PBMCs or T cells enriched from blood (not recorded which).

CDR3 in DNA: TGTGCCAGCAGCTTACGAGAAGCAGATACGCAGTATTTT. Residues: CASSLREADTQYF. J is TRBJ2-3 and V is TRBV7-2; D is unresolved. The CDR3 contains 13 residues. CDR1 SGHTA and CDR2 FQGNSA come from the germline V gene. V was shortened by 2 bases and J by 4 bases, with 7 bases between the two germline ends.